The clone carrying this T cell receptor (beta chain) was observed many times. This record belongs to a study of T cells in Graves' hyperthyroidism and ophthalmopathy. For Graves' hyperthyroidism to be stable, ophthalmopathy could not progress within 18 months. Amplification of TCR beta CDR3 regions was performed using RNA transcripts as template. Researchers ran a first-round RT-PCR on the TCR CDR3 using the HTBI primer set. TCRdb passed the multiplex PCR reads through MiXCR, listing each CDR3 protein once. The sample contains approximately 430,000 distinct CDR3 sequences, approximately 15% of which appear only once. The CDR3 is made up of 14 amino acids. V trimming: 5 bases; J trimming: 11 bases; junction bases outside the gene matches: 8. Germline CDR1 and CDR2: MNHEY and SMNVEV (reference sequence).

Material: blood. J is TRBJ2-1 and V is TRBV27; 11 bases align to TRBD2. The origin of this receptor is a woman in her late teens or twenties with Graves' hyperthyroidism. As DNA, the CDR3 is TGTGCCAGCAGTCCGTCCGGGACTAGCGGAAAGCAGTTCTTC. The encoded protein is CASSPSGTSGKQFF.